This entry lists 15 T cell receptor beta chains sequenced from one sample in a study of cytomegalovirus exposure and HLA in healthy donors. The PCR had 60 Vbeta and 13 Jbeta primers. Libraries were prepared by immunoSEQ multiplex PCR; TCRdb keeps only in-frame clonotypes and omits some of them. Its table lists some 120,000 clones. Sequenced input: PBMCs. These receptors all stem from a man aged 25-45 years in good health and CMV-seronegative.

V gene TRBV7-9 combines with J gene TRBJ2-1; possibly TRBD1 for D (6 bases). Deletions cut 0 bases from V and 4 bases from J, with 16 bases between. The CDR3 runs 17 residues. CDR1 is SEHNR and CDR2 is FQNEAQ in the germline V gene (reference sequence). CDR3 sequence: CASSLAPQGTMYNEQFF. DNA of the CDR3: TGTGCCAGCAGCTTAGCACCCCAGGGGACGATGTACAATGAGCAGTTCTTC.

The V gene is TRBV15, the J gene TRBJ1-2; 12 bases agree with TRBD1. The CDR3 is 15 residues long. The trim removed 5 bases at V and 6 bases at J, leaving 7 bases unmatched. Germline V lookup: CDR1 LNHNV, CDR2 YYDKDF (reference sequence). The CDR3 reads CATSGDRGPADGYTF. The CDR3, as DNA: TGTGCCACCAGCGGGGACAGGGGGCCGGCGGATGGCTACACCTTC.

The chain carries TRBV5-1 and TRBJ2-1, with 11 bases fitting TRBD2. The V and J ends lost 4 bases and 7 bases, in that order; junction bases with no gene match: 10. The CDR3 spans 16 residues. Germline CDR1 is SGHRS and CDR2 is YFSETQ. The CDR3 DNA follows: TGCGCCAGCAGCCCTTTAGCGGGAGGGCCGGGAAATGAGCAGTTCTTC. The encoded protein is CASSPLAGGPGNEQFF. Full variable domain (remainder filled in from reference TRBV5-1 and TRBJ2-1): KAGVTQTPRYLIKTRGQQVTLSCSPISGHRSVSWYQQTPGQGLQFLFEYFSETQRNKGNFPGRFSGRQFSNSRSEMNVSTLELGDSALYLCASSPLAGGPGNEQFFGPGTRLTVL.

The V gene is TRBV19, the J gene TRBJ2-3; D remains ambiguous. Germline assignment: CDR1 LNHDA and CDR2 SQIVND (reference sequence). The CDR3 runs to 16 residues. The V and J ends lost 2 bases and 0 bases respectively, with 12 bases between them. Written as DNA, the CDR3 is TGTGCCAGTAGTATAACCCCCAGCGAGAGCACAGATACGCAGTATTTT. Amino acid sequence: CASSITPSESTDTQYF. The full variable domain, its missing parts supplied by reference TRBV19 and TRBJ2-3, is DGGITQSPKYLFRKEGQNVTLSCEQNLNHDAMYWYRQDPGQGLRLIYYSQIVNDFQKGDIAEGYSVSREKKESFPLTVTSAQKNPTAFYLCASSITPSESTDTQYFGPGTRLTVL.

The rearrangement links TRBV7-9 to TRBJ1-2; D unclear. Germline V lookup: CDR1 SEHNR, CDR2 FQNEAQ (reference sequence). CDR3 length: 15 amino acids. Trimming cost V 1 base and J 5 bases, with 14 bases left between them. The CDR3 reads CASSLEGGDEYGYTF. The DNA for the CDR3 is TGTGCCAGCAGCTTAGAAGGCGGAGACGAGTATGGCTACACCTTC.

V and J are TRBV7-9 and TRBJ1-4, with 10 bases fitting TRBD1. V shed 1 base and J 1 base; nucleotides not matched to a gene: 3. CDR1 is SEHNR, CDR2 FQNEAQ, per germline (reference sequence). The CDR3 covers 17 residues. DNA of the CDR3: TGTGCCAGCAGCTTAGGACAGGGGGCCAAAACTAATGAAAAACTGTTTTTT. This gives the protein CASSLGQGAKTNEKLFF.

The V and J genes are TRBV25-1 and TRBJ2-7; TRBD2 is a possible D gene (5 bases). The CDR3 runs to 11 residues. Looked up from germline, CDR1 is MGHDK and CDR2 is SYGVNS. V dropped 6 bases and J dropped 5 bases, with 8 bases sitting between them. The CDR3 reads CASRIGDEQYF. CDR3 coding DNA: TGTGCCAGCAGGATCGGGGACGAGCAGTACTTC.

The rearrangement joins TRBV5-1 to TRBJ1-3; a possible D gene is TRBD1 (6 bases). With 4 bases removed from V and 2 bases from J, the gap between germline ends came to 13 bases. This CDR3 has 15 residues. From germline, CDR1 is SGHRS and CDR2 YFSETQ. The CDR3 spells CASSPHQGPGNTIYF. The CDR3 DNA follows: TGCGCCAGCAGCCCCCACCAGGGGCCTGGAAACACCATATATTTT.

V usage is TRBV30 and J usage is TRBJ2-7, with D unresolved. Germline V gene data show CDR1 as GTSNPN and CDR2 as SVGIG (reference sequence). V was clipped by 1 base and J by 3 bases, with 7 bases between them. This CDR3 contains 12 residues. The CDR3 coding sequence is TGTGCCTGGAGTGACCCGGTCTACGAGCAGTACTTC. Its protein product is CAWSDPVYEQYF.

This chain uses TRBV5-7 with TRBJ1-5; 7 bases match TRBD1. TRBV5-7 is assigned to the ORF class and has an uncertain function. The junction had 6 bases not matched to a gene; V was cut back by 1 base and J by 2 bases. The CDR3 loop spans 16 amino acids. The CDR3 DNA reads TGTGCCAGCAGCTTGCAAAGGGGGCCGGGCAATCAGCCCCAGCATTTT. Amino acids: CASSLQRGPGNQPQHF.

As DNA, the CDR3 is TGTGCCAGCAGCTCCCGGACAGGAGTACTATACGAGAACACCGGGGAGCTGTTTTTT. Its protein is CASSSRTGVLYENTGELFF. The J gene is TRBJ2-2, the V gene TRBV7-9; 7 bases are a match to TRBD1. The length of the CDR3 is 19 residues. Germline CDR1 and CDR2: SEHNR and FQNEAQ (reference sequence). With 4 bases clipped from V and 1 base from J, the junction kept 15 bases outside the gene matches.

The J gene is TRBJ2-1, the V gene TRBV7-9; a possible D gene is TRBD1 (6 bases). V was pared by 4 bases and J by 5 bases, with 18 bases between. Germline assignment: CDR1 SEHNR and CDR2 FQNEAQ (reference sequence). The CDR3 loop spans 16 amino acids. CDR3 DNA sequence: TGTGCCAGCAGCTCCTTAGGACAGAGGGCTAACAATGAGCAGTTCTTC. Its translation is CASSSLGQRANNEQFF.

V usage is TRBV4-1 and J usage is TRBJ2-5, with D tentatively TRBD2 (5 bases). The J call may be mistaken, given a closer DNA end match to TRBJ2-7. Germline loops: CDR1 MGHRA, CDR2 YSYEKL. This CDR3 has 14 amino acids. This CDR3 reads CASSQDLRGYEQYF. In DNA, the CDR3 is TGCGCCAGCAGCCAAGATCTACGGGGTTACGAGCAGTACTTC.

This sequence joins TRBV10-3 and TRBJ1-1; tentatively, D is TRBD1 (6 bases). Germline values: CDR1 ENHRY, CDR2 SYGVKD. This CDR3 spans 13 amino acids. With 6 bases removed from V and 2 bases from J, the gap between germline ends came to 10 bases. CDR3 sequence (DNA): TGTGCCATCAGGACAGGCAGTAACACTGAAGCTTTCTTT. This encodes CAIRTGSNTEAFF.

The V and J genes are TRBV15 and TRBJ2-1; perhaps TRBD1 as D (6 bases). V dropped 2 bases and J dropped 6 bases, with 11 bases sitting between them. Germline loops: CDR1 LNHNV, CDR2 YYDKDF (reference sequence). The CDR3 is 14 residues long. In nucleotides, the CDR3 is TGTGCCACCAGCAGATCCACAGGGCTCAATGAGCAGTTCTTC. Protein: CATSRSTGLNEQFF.